The next 18 T cell receptor beta chains were all read from a single sample in a study of cytomegalovirus exposure and HLA in healthy donors. PCR primers comprised 60 Vbeta and 13 Jbeta primers. Profiled with immunoSEQ multiplex PCR; TCRdb holds only in-frame clones, not every one. Of approximately 100,000 clones in the sample, about two thirds were seen once. The sequenced sample consisted of PBMCs. Receptors were obtained from a female donor in good health and CMV-seronegative.

The chain recombines TRBV12-5 with TRBJ2-1; TRBD2 matches at 7 bases. V dropped 1 base and J dropped 2; count of bases not matched to a gene: 2. The CDR3 length is 15 residues. Germline V lookup: CDR1 LGHNT, CDR2 FRNRAP. The CDR3 loop is CASGLASGAYNEQFF. The CDR3 region has the DNA TGTGCTAGTGGTTTGGCTAGCGGAGCCTACAATGAGCAGTTCTTC.

The gene calls are TRBV7-3 and TRBJ1-1, with D possibly matching TRBD1 (5 bases). The CDR3 extends over 14 amino acids. Per germline, CDR1 SGHTA and CDR2 FQGTGA. Trimming cost V 5 bases and J 5 bases, with 15 bases left between them. The CDR3 is CASSPLVGATEAFF. CDR3 sequence (DNA): TGTGCCAGCAGCCCATTAGTTGGGGCGACTGAAGCTTTCTTT.

The gene calls are TRBV5-6 and TRBJ2-2, with D possibly matching TRBD2 (5 bases). V lost 1 base and J lost 8, with 6 bases in between. The length of the CDR3 is 12 residues. The germline gives CDR1 SGHDT, CDR2 YYEEEE. CDR3 sequence: CASSLSGGELFF. In DNA, the CDR3 is TGTGCCAGCAGCTTGAGCGGAGGGGAGCTGTTTTTT.

The chain recombines TRBV7-2 with TRBJ2-2; 10 nucleotides agree with TRBD1. This CDR3 contains 18 residues. Unmatched junction bases numbered 11, after V lost 2 bases and J lost 5 bases. Germline loops: CDR1 SGHTA, CDR2 FQGNSA. As DNA, the CDR3 is TGTGCCAGCAGCTTATCAATCAGGGACAGGGGTCGAACCGGGGAGCTGTTTTTT. Translating it yields CASSLSIRDRGRTGELFF.

The chain is built from TRBV30 and TRBJ1-1; D may be TRBD1 (5 bases). The CDR3 runs to 12 residues. The ends were cut back, 2 bases at V and 11 bases at J, with 15 bases in the middle. Germline-derived CDR1 and CDR2 are GTSNPN and SVGIG (reference sequence). The CDR3 loop is CAWSYPGGDAFF. DNA for the CDR3: TGTGCCTGGAGTTATCCCGGGGGGGATGCTTTCTTT.

A few counts support this clone. The V call is TRBV30, the J call TRBJ2-1, with 9 positions matching TRBD1. The length of the CDR3 is 13 residues. CDR1 GTSNPN and CDR2 SVGIG come from the germline V gene (reference sequence). The V segment lost 5 bases and the J segment 1 base; nucleotides outside the gene matches: 0. Here the CDR3 DNA reads TGTGCCTGGGACAGGGGGTCCTACAATGAGCAGTTCTTC. Translation gives CAWDRGSYNEQFF.

The genes are TRBV11-2 and TRBJ1-2; no clear D gene. Germline CDR1 SGHAT, CDR2 FQNNGV. V shed 4 bases and J shed 7 bases, with 16 bases lying between them. The CDR3 spans 14 residues. The CDR3 here is CASSSSGGLGGYTF. As DNA, the CDR3 is TGTGCCAGCAGCTCTAGCGGAGGTTTGGGTGGCTACACCTTC.

The chain joins TRBV25-1 to TRBJ2-4, with D hard to call. The CDR3 spans 13 residues. Trimming took off 2 bases at V and 0 bases at J, with 2 bases between the two ends. Germline CDR1 MGHDK, CDR2 SYGVNS. The CDR3 loop is CASSELAKNIQYF. CDR3 sequence (DNA): TGTGCCAGCAGTGAACTAGCCAAAAACATTCAGTACTTC.

J is TRBJ1-2 and V is TRBV5-4; possible D gene TRBD1, 6 bases. The CDR3 covers 14 residues. The germline V gene encodes CDR1 SGHNT and CDR2 YYREEE (reference sequence). V lost 4 bases and J lost 2, with 12 bases in between. Here the CDR3 DNA reads TGTGCCAGCAGCGGGCGGGGGCCCAACTATGGCTACACCTTC. Its translation: CASSGRGPNYGYTF.

The chain has TRBV9 and TRBJ2-1; D not certain. The V end lost 0 bases, the J end lost 4 bases, and 8 bases lay between the germline ends. Germline CDR1 SGDLS, CDR2 YYNGEE. The CDR3 consists of 14 residues. The CDR3 coding sequence is TGTGCCAGCAGCGTAGGGCTAGATTACAATGAGCAGTTCTTC. Its protein is CASSVGLDYNEQFF.

The V and J genes are TRBV18 and TRBJ2-7; tentative D call: TRBD1 (5 bases). Between the trimmed V and J ends, which lost 1 base and 5 bases, there was a span of 12 bases. This CDR3 has 14 residues. Germline CDR1 and CDR2: KGHSH and LQKENI. The CDR3: CASSPLSGRNEQYF. CDR3 nucleotides: TGTGCCAGCTCACCACTGTCAGGGCGAAACGAGCAGTACTTC.

The gene calls are TRBV27 and TRBJ1-5, with a tentative D call TRBD1 (5 bases). Germline CDR1 reads MNHEY; CDR2 reads SMNVEV (reference sequence). Trimming removed 4 bases from V and 3 bases from J, with 10 bases in between. This CDR3 region has 14 residues. This CDR3 reads CASSSPGVNQPQHF. The CDR3 coding sequence is TGTGCCAGCAGTTCGCCGGGGGTCAATCAGCCCCAGCATTTT.

The chain is built from TRBV4-3 and TRBJ2-2, with 8 bases identical to TRBD1. The CDR3 is 17 residues long. V lost 1 base and J lost 3; bases outside the gene matches: 7. Germline V gene lookup returns CDR1 LGHNA and CDR2 YSLEER. Here the CDR3 reads CASSQASTGAYTGELFF. CDR3 nucleotides: TGCGCCAGCAGCCAAGCGTCGACAGGGGCCTACACCGGGGAGCTGTTTTTT.

The CDR3 region has the DNA TGCGCCAGCAGCCCCGGACTAGCGGGAGGTTTGGGGAATGAGCAGTTCTTC. Its protein is CASSPGLAGGLGNEQFF. The chain recombines TRBV5-1 with TRBJ2-1; 14 nucleotides agree with TRBD2. The CDR3 has 17 residues. The J segment lost 7 bases and the V segment lost 4 bases, leaving 10 bases of the junction unmatched. The V gene's germline CDR1 is SGHRS and CDR2 YFSETQ.

This chain links TRBV15 with TRBJ2-3; the D gene is possibly TRBD2 (6 bases). Germline CDR1 reads LNHNV; CDR2 reads YYDKDF (reference sequence). V shed 0 bases and J shed 4 bases, with 14 bases lying between them. CDR3 length equals 16 residues. CDR3 nucleotides: TGTGCCACCAGCAGAGATACGGCGGGGAGTTCAGATACGCAGTATTTT. It codes for CATSRDTAGSSDTQYF.

This clone was observed a handful of times. The genes are TRBV14 and TRBJ1-3; D might be TRBD1 (6 bases). Trimming took off 3 bases at V and 0 bases at J, with 18 bases between the two ends. Germline V gives CDR1 SGHDN, CDR2 FVKESK. This CDR3 contains 18 residues. The CDR3 here is CASSQQVDRPSSGNTIYF. The CDR3 DNA sequence: TGTGCCAGCAGCCAGCAGGTCGACAGGCCGAGCTCTGGAAACACCATATATTTT.

This sequence joins TRBV7-9 and TRBJ2-5; D is undetermined. The germline gives CDR1 SEHNR, CDR2 FQNEAQ (reference sequence). The CDR3 has 15 residues. Trimming removed 1 base from V and 1 base from J, with 10 bases in between. The CDR3 sequence is CASSLVSLVQETQYF. CDR3 in DNA: TGTGCCAGCAGCTTAGTTAGTTTAGTCCAAGAGACCCAGTACTTC.

CDR3 coding DNA: TGTGCCACCAGCAGAGATCGTCCTAGCCCAGCGGAGACCCAGTACTTC. This codes for CATSRDRPSPAETQYF. This chain joins TRBV15 and TRBJ2-5; TRBD2 might be the D (5 bases). CDR3 length equals 16 residues. In germline, CDR1 is LNHNV, CDR2 YYDKDF (reference sequence). V lost 0 bases and J lost 5, with 16 bases in between.